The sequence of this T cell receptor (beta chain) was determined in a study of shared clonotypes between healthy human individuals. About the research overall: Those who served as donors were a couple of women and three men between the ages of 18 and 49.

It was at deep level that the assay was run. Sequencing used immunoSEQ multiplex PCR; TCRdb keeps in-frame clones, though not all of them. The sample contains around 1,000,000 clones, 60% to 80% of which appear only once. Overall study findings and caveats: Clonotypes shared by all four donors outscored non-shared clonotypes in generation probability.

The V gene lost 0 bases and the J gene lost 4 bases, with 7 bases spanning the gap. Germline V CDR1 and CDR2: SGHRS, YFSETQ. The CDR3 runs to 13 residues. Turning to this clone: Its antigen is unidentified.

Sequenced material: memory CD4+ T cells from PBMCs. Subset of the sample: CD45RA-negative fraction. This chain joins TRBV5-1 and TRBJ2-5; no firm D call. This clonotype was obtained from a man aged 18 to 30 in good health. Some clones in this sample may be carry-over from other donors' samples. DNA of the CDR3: TGCGCCAGCAGCTTGGCCAACAGAGAGACCCAGTACTTC. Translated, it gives CASSLANRETQYF.